These 17 T cell receptor beta chains originate from one sample sequenced in a study of T cell repertoires in cytomegalovirus infection. TCRdb reanalysed the reads using MiXCR and keeps one entry per CDR3 protein. The sample lists about 80,000 distinct CDR3 sequences, approximately 3.7% occurring once. Sequenced input: PBMCs. These receptors were collected from a human donor in good health (CMV status not recorded). Some clones in this sample may be carry-over from other donors' samples.

This clonotype showed up many times. The junction departs from the called germline gene at one end, perhaps through a read error. J is TRBJ2-7 and V is TRBV7-8; TRBD1 aligns across 11 bases. Germline V gene data show CDR1 as SGHVS and CDR2 as FQNEAQ. The CDR3 consists of 15 residues. This chain's CDR3 is CASSPDRGRSSEQYF. The CDR3 DNA is TGTGCCAGCAGCCCGGACAGGGGGCGATCCTCCGAGCAGTACTTC.

The chain joins TRBV4-1 to TRBJ1-1, with D perhaps TRBD1 (5 bases). V gave up 11 bases and J gave up 4 bases, with 23 bases separating them. There are 15 residues in the CDR3. Per the germline V gene, CDR1 is MGHRA and CDR2 is YSYEKL. The chain's CDR3 is CAARTMGNLGTEAFF. The CDR3 DNA is TGCGCCGCACGGACAATGGGGAACTTGGGCACTGAAGCTTTCTTT.

This clonotype has ten or more counts. The chain combines TRBV6-6 with TRBJ2-7; 9 positions agree with TRBD2. Trimming removed 5 bases from V and 3 bases from J; junction bases left unmatched: 5. This CDR3 spans 14 amino acids. Germline assignment: CDR1 MNHNY and CDR2 SVGAGI (reference sequence). The CDR3 DNA follows: TGTGCCAGCAGTCACGGGACTAGCAACTACGAGCAGTACTTC. It translates to CASSHGTSNYEQYF.

This clonotype appeared a few times. The gene calls are TRBV19 and TRBJ2-5, with a tentative D call TRBD2 (6 bases). The CDR3 contains 12 residues. CDR1 is LNHDA, CDR2 SQIVND, per germline (reference sequence). V lost 5 bases and J lost 4, with 8 bases in between. The CDR3 reads CASSVSGETQYF. The DNA of the CDR3 is TGTGCCAGTAGTGTTAGCGGAGAGACCCAGTACTTC.

This clonotype showed up many times. The chain carries TRBV4-3 and TRBJ1-4; the D gene is possibly TRBD1 (6 bases). V dropped 0 bases and J dropped 7 bases, with 15 bases sitting between them. Looked up from germline, CDR1 is LGHNA and CDR2 is YSLEER. The CDR3 contains 16 residues. Written as DNA, the CDR3 is TGCGCCAGCAGCCAAGATGGGGGACAAAAGGGTGAAAAACTGTTTTTT. Its protein is CASSQDGGQKGEKLFF.

In this sample, this clonotype turned up many times. This rearrangement joins TRBV27 to TRBJ2-3; D is unclear. V lost 2 bases and J lost 3, with 6 bases in between. This CDR3 spans 13 amino acids. Germline V gene data show CDR1 as MNHEY and CDR2 as SMNVEV (reference sequence). The CDR3 protein is CASSLARTDTQYF. The CDR3 nucleotides are TGTGCCAGCAGTTTAGCGAGGACAGATACGCAGTATTTT.

This clonotype occurred many times. The chain joins TRBV7-2 to TRBJ1-6, with 7 bases matching TRBD1. V shed 2 bases and J 1 base; nucleotides not matched to a gene: 5. The CDR3 has 17 amino acids. Germline values: CDR1 SGHTA, CDR2 FQGNSA. CDR3 residues: CASSLIAGGSYNSPLHF. Here the CDR3 DNA reads TGTGCCAGCAGCTTAATCGCAGGGGGATCCTATAATTCACCCCTCCACTTT.

This clonotype has ten or more counts. The rearrangement links TRBV19 to TRBJ1-5; possibly TRBD1 for D (5 bases). This CDR3 is built from 16 residues. Trimming took off 2 bases at V and 7 bases at J, with 18 bases between the two ends. Germline V CDR1 and CDR2: LNHDA, SQIVND (reference sequence). CDR3 in amino acids: CASSIRSRGMEQPQHF. The DNA of the CDR3 is TGTGCCAGTAGTATACGTAGTCGGGGGATGGAACAGCCCCAGCATTTT.

This clonotype appeared many times. V gene TRBV28 combines with J gene TRBJ1-2; the D gene is possibly TRBD1 (5 bases). The germline CDR1 and CDR2 sequences are MDHEN and SYDVKM. The CDR3 spans 14 residues. V gave up 5 bases and J gave up 11 bases, with 21 bases separating them. CDR3 sequence (DNA): TGTGCCAGCAGTACCCTTCGGGCAGGGTTTGGTTACACCTTC. Its translation: CASSTLRAGFGYTF.

This clonotype showed up many times. The chain combines TRBV6-5 with TRBJ2-1; D gene unclear. Germline V gives CDR1 MNHEY, CDR2 SVGAGI. The CDR3 sequence is 14 residues long. Trimming left V 6 bases short and J 7 bases short, with 16 bases between. CDR3 DNA: TGTGCCAGCAGCCCACGGGCTACGACAAATGAGCAGTTCTTC. Residues: CASSPRATTNEQFF.

This clonotype was seen many times. The gene calls are TRBV27 and TRBJ2-7; 9 bases align to TRBD1. The CDR3 loop spans 15 amino acids. The germline gives CDR1 MNHEY, CDR2 SMNVEV (reference sequence). V lost 5 bases and J lost 1; bases outside the gene matches: 6. The CDR3 sequence: CASSHRQGGSYEQYF. DNA of the CDR3: TGTGCCAGCAGTCACCGACAGGGGGGTTCCTACGAGCAGTACTTC.

This clonotype was counted ten times or more. V and J are TRBV19 and TRBJ1-1; TRBD1 might be the D (5 bases). V dropped 10 bases and J dropped 12 bases, with 30 bases sitting between them. Germline V gene data show CDR1 as LNHDA and CDR2 as SQIVND (reference sequence). The CDR3 contains 15 residues. The CDR3 loop reads CATRKRAGQNSITFF. For the CDR3, the DNA is TGTGCCACTAGAAAGCGTGCGGGGCAGAACTCGATAACTTTCTTT.

This clonotype was found many times. This chain joins TRBV12-3 or TRBV12-4 and TRBJ1-5; 7 bases align to TRBD1. The CDR3 loop spans 18 amino acids. V gave up 2 bases and J gave up 3 bases; unmatched junction bases: 13. The CDR3 DNA is TGTGCCAGCAGTTTAAGACGGGGTAGGGGGCTACTCAATCAGCCCCAGCATTTT. Encoded protein: CASSLRRGRGLLNQPQHF.

This clonotype was counted at least ten times. J is TRBJ1-4 and V is TRBV7-3, with D possibly TRBD1 on 5 matching bases. From germline, CDR1 is SGHTA and CDR2 FQGTGA. The V end lost 5 bases, the J end lost 11 bases, and 15 bases lay between the germline ends. The CDR3 has 13 amino acids. In DNA, the CDR3 is TGTGCCAGCAGCCTTACGGATCGGGGGAAACTGTTTTTT. Translation gives CASSLTDRGKLFF. Complete variable domain (other parts from reference TRBV7-3 and TRBJ1-4): GAGVSQTPSNKVTEKGKYVELRCDPISGHTALYWYRQSLGQGPEFLIYFQGTGAADDSGLPNDRFFAVRPEGSVSTLKIQRTERGDSAVYLCASSLTDRGKLFFGSGTQLSVL.

This clonotype was found many times. The genes are TRBV28 and TRBJ2-7; possibly TRBD2 for D (5 bases). CDR1 MDHEN and CDR2 SYDVKM come from the germline V gene. The CDR3 extends over 15 amino acids. The V end was cut by 4 bases, the J end by 0 bases, with 13 bases between. The CDR3 here is CASSSVGKSSYEQYF. CDR3 nucleotides: TGTGCCAGCAGTTCCGTCGGGAAGAGCTCCTACGAGCAGTACTTC.

At least ten counts were recorded for this clonotype. The CDR3 nucleotides are TGTGCCAGCAGCGCCGGAGCACAGGGCAATTCACCCCTCCACTTT. Translating it yields CASSAGAQGNSPLHF. This chain joins TRBV4-2 and TRBJ1-6; possible D gene TRBD1, 6 bases. Germline assignment: CDR1 LGHNA and CDR2 YNFKEQ. This CDR3 contains 15 residues. V was clipped by 5 bases and J by 7 bases, with 15 bases between them.

This clonotype was recorded many times. A read error may account for a junction end that differs from germline. J is TRBJ2-3 and V is TRBV7-7; D may be TRBD2 (5 bases). Germline V gene sequence: CDR1 SSHAT, CDR2 FNYEAQ (reference sequence). CDR3 length equals 13 residues. In DNA, the CDR3 is TGTGCTAGCAGCTTAGAGGCGGGAGATACGCAGTATTTT. Its protein is CASSLEAGDTQYF.